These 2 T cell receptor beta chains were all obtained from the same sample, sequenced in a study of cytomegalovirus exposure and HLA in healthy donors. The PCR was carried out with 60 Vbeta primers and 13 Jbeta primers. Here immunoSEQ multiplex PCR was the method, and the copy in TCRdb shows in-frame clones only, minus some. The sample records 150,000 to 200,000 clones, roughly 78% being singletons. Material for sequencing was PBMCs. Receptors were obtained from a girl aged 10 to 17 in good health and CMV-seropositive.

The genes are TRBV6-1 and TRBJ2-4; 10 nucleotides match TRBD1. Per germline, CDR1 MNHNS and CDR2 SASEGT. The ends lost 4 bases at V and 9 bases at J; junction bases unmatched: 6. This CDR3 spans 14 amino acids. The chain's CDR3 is CASSAGTGDLIQYF. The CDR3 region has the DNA TGTGCCAGCAGTGCCGGGACAGGGGACCTCATTCAGTACTTC.

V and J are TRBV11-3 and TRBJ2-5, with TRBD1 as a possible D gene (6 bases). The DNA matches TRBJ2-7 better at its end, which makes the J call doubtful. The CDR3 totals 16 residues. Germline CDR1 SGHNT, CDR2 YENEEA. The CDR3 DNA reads TGTGCCAGCAGCCCCTACAGGGAGAAGGGCTCCTACGAGCAGTACTTC. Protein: CASSPYREKGSYEQYF.